These 9 T cell receptor beta chains were sequenced from one sample in a study of blood T cell repertoires in COVID-19. Profiling relied on immunoSEQ multiplex PCR, and the TCRdb table lists in-frame clones only, not all of them. The sample carries roughly 200,000 clones, 82% recorded once. The sequenced sample was peripheral blood. These receptors all stem from a woman aged 80 or over with COVID-19, enrolled during active disease.

This chain links TRBV5-1 with TRBJ1-1, with unresolved D. The length of the CDR3 is 13 residues. Germline values: CDR1 SGHRS, CDR2 YFSETQ. Trimming removed 4 bases at V and 0 bases at J, with 7 bases between. The DNA of the CDR3 is TGCGCCAGCAGCGTCCGGGTGAACACTGAAGCTTTCTTT. Translation gives CASSVRVNTEAFF. The variable domain in full, completed from reference TRBV5-1 and TRBJ1-1, reads KAGVTQTPRYLIKTRGQQVTLSCSPISGHRSVSWYQQTPGQGLQFLFEYFSETQRNKGNFPGRFSGRQFSNSRSEMNVSTLELGDSALYLCASSVRVNTEAFFGQGTRLTVV.

This clone was picked up a small number of times. The chain couples TRBV12-3 or TRBV12-4 to TRBJ1-5, with TRBD1 as a possible D gene (6 bases). Deletions cut 6 bases from V and 4 bases from J, with 10 bases between. The CDR3 sequence is 13 residues long. CDR3 sequence: CASRQQGNQPQHF. The CDR3 DNA reads TGTGCCAGCAGGCAACAGGGAAATCAGCCCCAGCATTTT.

This clone was observed once. The chain carries TRBV4-3 and TRBJ1-6, with TRBD1 as a possible D gene (5 bases). This CDR3 contains 15 residues. The V end was cut by 0 bases, the J end by 9 bases, with 12 bases between. Germline V CDR1 and CDR2: LGHNA, YSLEER. The CDR3 DNA reads as TGCGCCAGCAGCCAAGATTTGGGGCCGGGTTCACCCCTCCACTTT. Protein product: CASSQDLGPGSPLHF.

The chain joins TRBV6-2 or TRBV6-3 to TRBJ1-2; a weak D match, TRBD1 (6 bases). The germline gives CDR1 MNHEY, CDR2 SVGEGT. This CDR3 contains 13 residues. V lost 2 bases, J lost 6 bases, and 10 bases lay in between. CDR3 sequence reads: CASSYDRFHGYTF. The CDR3 region has the DNA TGTGCCAGCAGTTACGACAGGTTCCATGGCTACACCTTC.

The gene calls are TRBV7-9 and TRBJ1-1; no clear D gene. Trimming stripped 0 bases from V and 1 base from J, with 9 bases between. CDR1 and CDR2 (germline): SEHNR, FQNEAQ (reference sequence). This CDR3 contains 15 residues. The CDR3 coding sequence is TGTGCCAGCAGCTTAGCGCTTCCAGGGAACACTGAAGCTTTCTTT. This codes for CASSLALPGNTEAFF.

V gene TRBV6-2 or TRBV6-3 combines with J gene TRBJ1-5; D not resolved. The V and J ends lost 2 bases and 8 bases respectively, with 19 bases between them. CDR1 is MNHEY and CDR2 is SVGEGT in the germline V gene. This CDR3 is 16 amino acids long. CDR3 nucleotide sequence: TGTGCCAGCAGTTACGGGAGATCCTCGCCCGGGGAGCCCCAGCATTTT. It yields the protein CASSYGRSSPGEPQHF.

V gene TRBV5-1 combines with J gene TRBJ1-2; 9 positions agree with TRBD1. Per germline, CDR1 SGHRS and CDR2 YFSETQ. V shed 4 bases, J shed 2 bases, and the junction held 6 bases outside the gene matches. This CDR3 contains 15 residues. CDR3 loop: CASSAGQGWNYGYTF. Written as DNA, the CDR3 is TGCGCCAGCAGCGCAGGACAGGGGTGGAACTATGGCTACACCTTC. Using reference TRBV5-1 and TRBJ1-2 for the parts outside the CDR3, the full variable domain is KAGVTQTPRYLIKTRGQQVTLSCSPISGHRSVSWYQQTPGQGLQFLFEYFSETQRNKGNFPGRFSGRQFSNSRSEMNVSTLELGDSALYLCASSAGQGWNYGYTFGSGTRLTVV.

The gene calls are TRBV2 and TRBJ2-7, with D perhaps matching TRBD2 (6 bases). From germline, CDR1 is SNHLY and CDR2 FYNNEI. This CDR3 comprises 15 residues. Trimming removed 7 bases from V and 3 bases from J, with 19 bases in between. The CDR3 DNA follows: TGTGCCAGCAAGAGGCAGGGAGGTGATGTCTACGAGCAGTACTTC. Translation gives CASKRQGGDVYEQYF.

V usage is TRBV12-3 or TRBV12-4 and J usage is TRBJ2-1, with D perhaps matching TRBD1 (5 bases). Trimming took off 3 bases at V and 14 bases at J, with 17 bases between the two ends. The CDR3 spans 13 residues. This CDR3 reads CASSLGQGFREFF. The CDR3 DNA is TGTGCCAGCAGTTTGGGTCAGGGTTTTAGGGAGTTCTTC.